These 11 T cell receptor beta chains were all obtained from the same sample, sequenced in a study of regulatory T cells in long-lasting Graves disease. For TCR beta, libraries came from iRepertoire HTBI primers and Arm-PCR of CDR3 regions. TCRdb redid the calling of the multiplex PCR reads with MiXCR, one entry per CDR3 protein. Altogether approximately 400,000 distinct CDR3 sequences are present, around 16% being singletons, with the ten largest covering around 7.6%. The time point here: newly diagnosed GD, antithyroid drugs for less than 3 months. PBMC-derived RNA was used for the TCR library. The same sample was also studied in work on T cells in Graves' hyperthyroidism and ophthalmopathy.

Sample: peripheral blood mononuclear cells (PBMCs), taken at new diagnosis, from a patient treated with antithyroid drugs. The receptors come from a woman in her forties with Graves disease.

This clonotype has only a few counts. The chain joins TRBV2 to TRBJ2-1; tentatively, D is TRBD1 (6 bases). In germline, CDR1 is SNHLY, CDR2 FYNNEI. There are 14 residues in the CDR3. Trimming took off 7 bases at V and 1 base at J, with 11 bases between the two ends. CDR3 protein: CASKPGESYNEQFF. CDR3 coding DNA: TGTGCCAGCAAGCCAGGGGAGTCCTACAATGAGCAGTTCTTC.

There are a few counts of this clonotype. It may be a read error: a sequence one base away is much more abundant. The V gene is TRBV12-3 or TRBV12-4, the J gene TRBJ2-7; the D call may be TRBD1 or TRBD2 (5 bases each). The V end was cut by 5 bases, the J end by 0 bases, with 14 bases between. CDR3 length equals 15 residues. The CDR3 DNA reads TGTGCCAGCAGTATACTAGACAGTGGCTCCTACGAGCAGTACTTC. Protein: CASSILDSGSYEQYF.

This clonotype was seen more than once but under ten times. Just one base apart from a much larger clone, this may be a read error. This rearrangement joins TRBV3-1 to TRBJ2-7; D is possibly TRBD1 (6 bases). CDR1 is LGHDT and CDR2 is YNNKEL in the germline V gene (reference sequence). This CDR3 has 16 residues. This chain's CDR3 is CASSQDIRDTTYELYF. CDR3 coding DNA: TGTGCCAGCAGCCAAGACATCCGGGACACCACCTACGAGCTGTACTTC.

The CDR3 sequence: CASSAQTSGTYEQYF. CDR3 nucleotides: TGTGCCAGCAGCGCTCAGACTAGCGGGACCTACGAGCAGTACTTC. This chain joins TRBV6-1 and TRBJ2-7, with 11 positions matching TRBD2. Looked up from germline, CDR1 is MNHNS and CDR2 is SASEGT. The trim removed 6 bases at V and 2 bases at J, leaving 6 bases unmatched. This CDR3 is built from 15 residues.

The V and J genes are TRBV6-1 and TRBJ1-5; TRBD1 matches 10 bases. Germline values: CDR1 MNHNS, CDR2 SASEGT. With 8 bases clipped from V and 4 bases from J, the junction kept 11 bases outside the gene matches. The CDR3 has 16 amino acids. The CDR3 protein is CASGRTGGEWNQPQHF. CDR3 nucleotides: TGTGCCAGCGGTAGGACAGGGGGTGAGTGGAATCAGCCCCAGCATTTT.

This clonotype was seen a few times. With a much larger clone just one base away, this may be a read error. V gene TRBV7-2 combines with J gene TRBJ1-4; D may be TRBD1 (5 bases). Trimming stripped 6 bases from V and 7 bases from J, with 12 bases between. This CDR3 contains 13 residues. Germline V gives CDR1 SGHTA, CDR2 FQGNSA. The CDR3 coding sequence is TGTGCCAGCAGTCTTAGGGGTGCTGAAAAACTGTTTTTT. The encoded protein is CASSLRGAEKLFF.

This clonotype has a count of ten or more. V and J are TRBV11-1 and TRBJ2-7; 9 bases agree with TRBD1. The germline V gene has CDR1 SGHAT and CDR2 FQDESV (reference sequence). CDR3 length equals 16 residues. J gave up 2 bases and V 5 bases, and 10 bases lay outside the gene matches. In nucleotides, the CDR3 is TGTGCCAGCAGCCTACTACAGGGGGCGCCGACCTACGAGCAGTACTTC. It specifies CASSLLQGAPTYEQYF.

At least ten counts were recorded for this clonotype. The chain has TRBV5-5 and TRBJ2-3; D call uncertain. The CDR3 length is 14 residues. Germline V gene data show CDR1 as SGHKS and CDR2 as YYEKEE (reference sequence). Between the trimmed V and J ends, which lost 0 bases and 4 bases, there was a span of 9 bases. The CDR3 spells CASSLGQGSDTQYF. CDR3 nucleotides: TGTGCCAGCAGCTTGGGGCAAGGATCAGATACGCAGTATTTT. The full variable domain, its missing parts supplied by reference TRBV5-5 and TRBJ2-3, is DAGVTQSPTHLIKTRGQQVTLRCSPISGHKSVSWYQQVLGQGPQFIFQYYEKEERGRGNFPDRFSARQFPNYSSELNVNALLLGDSALYLCASSLGQGSDTQYFGPGTRLTVL.

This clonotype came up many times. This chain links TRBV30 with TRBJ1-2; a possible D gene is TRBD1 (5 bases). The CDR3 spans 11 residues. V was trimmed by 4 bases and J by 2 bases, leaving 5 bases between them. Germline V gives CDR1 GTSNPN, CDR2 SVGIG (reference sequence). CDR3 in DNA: TGTGCCTGGACAGGGAACTATGGCTACACCTTC. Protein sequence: CAWTGNYGYTF. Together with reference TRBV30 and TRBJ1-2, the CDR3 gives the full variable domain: SQTIHQWPATLVQPVGSPLSLECTVEGTSNPNLYWYRQAAGRGLQLLFYSVGIGQISSEVPQNLSASRPQDRQFILSSKKLLLSDSGFYLCAWTGNYGYTFGSGTRLTVV.

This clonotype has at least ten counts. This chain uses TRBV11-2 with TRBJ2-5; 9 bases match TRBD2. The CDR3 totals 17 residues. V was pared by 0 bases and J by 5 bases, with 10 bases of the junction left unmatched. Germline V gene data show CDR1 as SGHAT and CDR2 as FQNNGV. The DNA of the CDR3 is TGTGCCAGCAGCTTAGATAGCCTAGCGGGATGGGGCGAGACCCAGTACTTC. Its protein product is CASSLDSLAGWGETQYF.

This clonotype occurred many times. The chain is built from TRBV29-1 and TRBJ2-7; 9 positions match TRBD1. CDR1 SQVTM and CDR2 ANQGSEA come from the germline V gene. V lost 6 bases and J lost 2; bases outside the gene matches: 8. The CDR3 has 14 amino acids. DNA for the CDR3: TGCAGCGTCAGTACCGGGACAGGGCCCTACGAGCAGTACTTC. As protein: CSVSTGTGPYEQYF.